This entry lists 23 T cell receptor beta chains sequenced from one sample in a study of control samples from healthy donors and cancer patients. Sequencing was performed with immunoSEQ multiplex PCR; in TCRdb, only in-frame clones are kept and a portion is missing. The sample lists about 270,000 clones; 82% were seen once. The sequenced sample was PBMCs. The receptor source for this set is a woman aged 60-70 years with lung cancer.

The chain carries TRBV12-3 or TRBV12-4 and TRBJ2-7; D unresolved. This CDR3 contains 12 residues. Trimming shortened V by 4 bases and J by 6 bases, and 10 bases separated the two germline ends. CDR3: CASSYPGSEQYF. DNA for the CDR3: TGTGCCAGCAGTTACCCAGGTTCCGAGCAGTACTTC.

The chain carries TRBV27 and TRBJ2-5, with 13 bases fitting TRBD2. V dropped 8 bases and J dropped 3; count of bases not matched to a gene: 3. The CDR3 spans 14 residues. Germline CDR1 is MNHEY and CDR2 is SMNVEV (reference sequence). Written as DNA, the CDR3 is TGTGCCAGCCGCGGACTAGCGGGAGAAGAGACCCAGTACTTC. Encoded protein: CASRGLAGEETQYF.

This sequence joins TRBV18 and TRBJ1-5, with unresolved D. In germline, CDR1 is KGHSH, CDR2 LQKENI. V gave up 2 bases and J gave up 3 bases, with 5 bases separating them. CDR3 length equals 13 residues. CDR3 nucleotide sequence: TGTGCCAGCTCACCAGGGAACAATCAGCCCCAGCATTTT. Encoded protein: CASSPGNNQPQHF.

This rearrangement joins TRBV29-1 to TRBJ2-3; a possible D gene is TRBD1 (6 bases). The CDR3 totals 14 residues. Per germline, CDR1 SQVTM and CDR2 ANQGSEA. The V end was cut by 7 bases, the J end by 0 bases, with 14 bases between. The CDR3 coding sequence is TGCAGCGCCAGCAGGACAGCCAGCACAGATACGCAGTATTTT. Amino acid sequence: CSASRTASTDTQYF.

The rearrangement uses TRBV18 and TRBJ2-3; TRBD2 might be the D (6 bases). The germline CDR1 and CDR2 sequences are KGHSH and LQKENI. The germline V and J ends were trimmed by 1 base and 1 base, with 6 bases remaining between them. This CDR3 region has 14 residues. Written as DNA, the CDR3 is TGTGCCAGCTCACCACGCGGGGGCACAGATACGCAGTATTTT. It is translated as CASSPRGGTDTQYF. Combining the CDR3 with reference TRBV18 and TRBJ2-3 gives the whole variable domain NAGVMQNPRHLVRRRGQEARLRCSPMKGHSHVYWYRQLPEEGLKFMVYLQKENIIDESGMPKERFSAEFPKEGPSILRIQQVVRGDSAAYFCASSPRGGTDTQYFGPGTRLTVL.

The chain joins TRBV5-6 to TRBJ2-7, with TRBD1 identical over 7 bases. Germline lookup yields CDR1 SGHDT and CDR2 YYEEEE. J gave up 0 bases and V 5 bases, and 2 bases lay outside the gene matches. The CDR3 contains 13 residues. As DNA, the CDR3 is TGTGCCAGCAGTGACAGGGCCTCCTACGAGCAGTACTTC. This translates into CASSDRASYEQYF. The full variable domain, with the rest looked up from reference TRBV5-6 and TRBJ2-7, is DAGVTQSPTHLIKTRGQQVTLRCSPKSGHDTVSWYQQALGQGPQFIFQYYEEEERQRGNFPDRFSGHQFPNYSSELNVNALLLGDSALYLCASSDRASYEQYFGPGTRLTVT.

The chain joins TRBV5-1 to TRBJ2-5; maybe TRBD2 (7 bases). From germline, CDR1 is SGHRS and CDR2 YFSETQ. CDR3 length equals 15 residues. The V end was cut by 0 bases, the J end by 9 bases, with 18 bases between. The CDR3 DNA reads as TGCGCCAGCAGCTTGGGGGGGGGCCCCATTGTGTCCCAGTACTTC. This translates into CASSLGGGPIVSQYF.

V gene TRBV29-1 combines with J gene TRBJ2-7; 8 nucleotides agree with TRBD1. The germline gives CDR1 SQVTM, CDR2 ANQGSEA. V lost 4 bases and J lost 1; bases outside the gene matches: 0. The CDR3 length is 12 residues. The CDR3 loop is CSVGQGSYEQYF. The CDR3 coding sequence is TGCAGCGTTGGACAGGGGTCCTACGAGCAGTACTTC.

The chain combines TRBV9 with TRBJ1-2, with unresolved D. V gave up 0 bases and J gave up 4 bases, with 10 bases separating them. The CDR3 contains 14 residues. Germline CDR1 reads SGDLS; CDR2 reads YYNGEE. Written as DNA, the CDR3 is TGTGCCAGCAGCGTAGGGAATAAACCCTATGGCTACACCTTC. As protein: CASSVGNKPYGYTF.

This clone has only a few counts. J is TRBJ2-7 and V is TRBV6-5; D ambiguous. V shed 8 bases and J shed 0 bases, with 17 bases lying between them. Germline loops: CDR1 MNHEY, CDR2 SVGAGI. The CDR3 is 15 amino acids. The CDR3 sequence is CASVYRLTGSYEQYF. The CDR3 nucleotides are TGTGCCAGCGTCTATCGCCTCACCGGCTCCTACGAGCAGTACTTC.

The rearrangement joins TRBV10-1 to TRBJ2-5; D is undetermined. Germline V CDR1 and CDR2: WNHNN, SYGVQD (reference sequence). This CDR3 region has 15 residues. V dropped 6 bases and J dropped 1 base, with 15 bases sitting between them. The CDR3 loop is CASSADTSSQETQYF. The CDR3 coding sequence is TGCGCCAGCAGCGCAGACACTTCGAGCCAAGAGACCCAGTACTTC.

This chain links TRBV6-1 with TRBJ1-2; D remains unclear. V was trimmed by 0 bases and J by 10 bases, leaving 21 bases between them. CDR3 size: 16 residues. Per germline, CDR1 MNHNS and CDR2 SASEGT. The CDR3 sequence: CASSEALPSAWGDYTF. CDR3 DNA: TGTGCCAGCAGTGAAGCGCTTCCATCTGCCTGGGGTGACTACACCTTC.

The rearrangement joins TRBV7-2 to TRBJ1-4, with a tentative D call TRBD1 (6 bases). The CDR3 covers 16 residues. Germline assignment: CDR1 SGHTA and CDR2 FQGNSA. V dropped 4 bases and J dropped 0 bases, with 12 bases sitting between them. The CDR3: CASSWQGTSTNEKLFF. The DNA of the CDR3 is TGTGCCAGCAGCTGGCAGGGGACCTCAACTAATGAAAAACTGTTTTTT.

The chain has TRBV13 and TRBJ2-7; no clear D. CDR3 length: 12 residues. Germline V lookup: CDR1 PRHDT, CDR2 FYEKMQ (reference sequence). V was pared by 6 bases and J by 4 bases, with 10 bases between. The CDR3 spells CASRRFPYEQYF. CDR3 DNA sequence: TGTGCCAGCAGGAGGTTTCCTTACGAGCAGTACTTC.

Worth noting for this clone: At the DNA level, this CDR3 is encoded by other sequences in the same sample as well. The V and J genes are TRBV5-1 and TRBJ2-2; D perhaps matches TRBD2 (5 bases). The germline V gene has CDR1 SGHRS and CDR2 YFSETQ. This CDR3 comprises 15 residues. V lost 0 bases to trimming and J lost 3 bases, with 9 bases between them. The CDR3 region has the DNA TGCGCCAGCAGCTTGGGTGGAGGTGACACCGGGGAGCTGTTTTTT. Protein: CASSLGGGDTGELFF.

The chain employs TRBV5-4 and TRBJ2-1; D remains unclear. This CDR3 region has 12 residues. Germline V gives CDR1 SGHNT, CDR2 YYREEE (reference sequence). Trimming took off 4 bases at V and 5 bases at J, with 7 bases between the two ends. Here the CDR3 DNA reads TGTGCCAGCAGCCAACTGGACAATGAGCAGTTCTTC. Translated: CASSQLDNEQFF.

V and J are TRBV6-5 and TRBJ1-5, with 9 nucleotides matching TRBD1. The germline gives CDR1 MNHEY, CDR2 SVGAGI. The CDR3 length is 14 residues. Trimming took 6 bases from V and 6 from J; bases not matched to a gene: 6. The DNA of the CDR3 is TGTGCCAGCAGCGGACAGGGGTTCGGTCAGCCCCAGCATTTT. Translating gives CASSGQGFGQPQHF.

Worth noting for this clone: Other DNA sequences from this sample encode an identical CDR3 as well. V usage is TRBV9 and J usage is TRBJ2-5; no clear D. Germline V gives CDR1 SGDLS, CDR2 YYNGEE. The CDR3 totals 13 residues. Between the trimmed V and J ends, which lost 2 bases and 2 bases, there was a span of 7 bases. CDR3 DNA: TGTGCCAGCAGCGTGAGATTACAAGAGACCCAGTACTTC. It yields the protein CASSVRLQETQYF.

CDR3 loop: CSVFGGKFVDEQFF. CDR3 nucleotide sequence: TGCAGCGTTTTCGGAGGGAAGTTCGTCGATGAGCAGTTCTTC. The genes are TRBV29-1 and TRBJ2-1; TRBD2 is a possible D gene (6 bases). The CDR3 covers 14 residues. V dropped 5 bases and J dropped 8 bases, with 19 bases sitting between them. CDR1 is SQVTM and CDR2 is ANQGSEA in the germline V gene.

The chain has TRBV5-5 and TRBJ2-7; TRBD2 is a possible D gene (5 bases). Germline CDR1 is SGHKS and CDR2 is YYEKEE (reference sequence). The CDR3 contains 14 residues. V was trimmed by 1 base and J by 2 bases, leaving 10 bases between them. CDR3 region: CASSLRAAAYEQYF. CDR3 bases: TGTGCCAGCAGCTTGCGAGCGGCCGCCTACGAGCAGTACTTC. Full variable domain (rest looked up from reference TRBV5-5 and TRBJ2-7): DAGVTQSPTHLIKTRGQQVTLRCSPISGHKSVSWYQQVLGQGPQFIFQYYEKEERGRGNFPDRFSARQFPNYSSELNVNALLLGDSALYLCASSLRAAAYEQYFGPGTRLTVT.

DNA of the CDR3: TGTGCCAGCAGCTTAAACACAGGGGCCGCCTATGGCTACACCTTC. Its protein product is CASSLNTGAAYGYTF. The chain joins TRBV7-3 to TRBJ1-2, with 7 bases identical to TRBD1. After removal of 1 base from V and 4 bases from J, the junction contained 6 bases not matched to a gene. CDR3 length: 15 amino acids. Germline V gene data show CDR1 as SGHTA and CDR2 as FQGTGA.

This clone has just a few counts. The V call is TRBV10-3, the J call TRBJ2-7, with TRBD1 as a possible D gene (5 bases). V lost 6 bases to trimming and J lost 1 base, with 13 bases between them. The germline V gene has CDR1 ENHRY and CDR2 SYGVKD. This CDR3 region has 14 residues. The CDR3 here is CAIREFRESYEQYF. CDR3 DNA: TGTGCCATCAGGGAATTCAGGGAATCCTACGAGCAGTACTTC.

This sequence joins TRBV19 and TRBJ2-7, with 10 bases that match TRBD1. The germline V gene has CDR1 LNHDA and CDR2 SQIVND (reference sequence). This CDR3 comprises 14 residues. V shed 8 bases and J 5 bases; nucleotides not matched to a gene: 9. CDR3 coding DNA: TGTGCCAGTCGAAACCCGACAGGGGGCAACGAGCAGTACTTC. Translated, it gives CASRNPTGGNEQYF.